This entry lists 2 T cell receptor beta chains sequenced from one sample in a study of blood T cell repertoires in COVID-19. Generated by immunoSEQ multiplex PCR, the TCRdb table keeps only in-frame clones and is missing some. The data hold approximately 300,000 clones, with more than 70% observed a single time. Material: peripheral blood. Receptors were obtained from a woman between 50 and 59 years old with acute or convalescent COVID-19.

The V and J genes are TRBV25-1 and TRBJ2-7; 9 bases line up with TRBD1. Per germline, CDR1 MGHDK and CDR2 SYGVNS. The V gene end was trimmed by 6 bases and the J gene end by 6 bases; junction bases not matched to a gene: 12. This CDR3 spans 15 amino acids. CDR3 loop: CASRHPGTGFPEQYF. In DNA form, the CDR3 reads TGTGCCAGCAGACACCCCGGGACAGGGTTCCCCGAGCAGTACTTC.

The chain couples TRBV4-3 to TRBJ1-3; 9 nucleotides agree with TRBD1. The CDR3 length is 16 residues. In germline, CDR1 is LGHNA, CDR2 YSLEER. V gave up 4 bases and J gave up 8 bases; unmatched junction bases: 12. CDR3 amino acids: CASSRVPGQGQDTIYF. The CDR3 bases are TGCGCCAGCAGCCGAGTACCGGGACAGGGTCAGGACACCATATATTTT.